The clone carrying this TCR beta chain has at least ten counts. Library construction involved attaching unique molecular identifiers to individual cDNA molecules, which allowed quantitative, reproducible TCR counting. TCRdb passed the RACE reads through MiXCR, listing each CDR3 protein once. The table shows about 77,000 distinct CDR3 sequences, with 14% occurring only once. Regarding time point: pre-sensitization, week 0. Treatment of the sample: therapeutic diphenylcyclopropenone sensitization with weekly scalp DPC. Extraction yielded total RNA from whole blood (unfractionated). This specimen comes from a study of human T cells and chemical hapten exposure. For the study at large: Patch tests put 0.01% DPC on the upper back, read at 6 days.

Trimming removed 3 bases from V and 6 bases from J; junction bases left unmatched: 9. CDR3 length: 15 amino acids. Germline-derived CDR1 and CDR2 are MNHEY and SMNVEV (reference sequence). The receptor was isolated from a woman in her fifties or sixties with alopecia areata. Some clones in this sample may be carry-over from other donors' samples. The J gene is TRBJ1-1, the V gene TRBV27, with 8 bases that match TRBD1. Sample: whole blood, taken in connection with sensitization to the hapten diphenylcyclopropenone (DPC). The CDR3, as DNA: TGTGCCAGCAGTTTGAGGACAGGGAGGTGGGCTGAAGCTTTCTTT. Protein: CASSLRTGRWAEAFF.